This T cell receptor (beta chain) was captured in a study of radiation and T cells in renal cell carcinoma. Study information: Nephrectomy followed 15 Gy stereotactic body radiation by 4 weeks. Study-wide results and caveats: Top tumor clonotypes rose in blood 2 weeks post-radiation, then contracted.

With regard to this clone: The antigen is undetermined.

The CDR3 is 15 residues long. Germline CDR1 is LNHDA and CDR2 is SQIVND (reference sequence). V shed 5 bases and J shed 0 bases, with 13 bases lying between them. Sequenced by immunoSEQ multiplex PCR; TCRdb stores in-frame clones only, minus some. Of some 50,000 clones detected, roughly 80% appear once; the ten largest clones hold 25% to 30%. Time point reported: blood 2 weeks post-SBRT. The treatment is: 15 Gy SBRT to primary tumor, nephrectomy 4 weeks later. The clonotype originates from a woman between 70 and 85 years old with renal cell carcinoma. The specimen comprised blood, sampled from a patient whose treatment included radiotherapy and nephrectomy. The gene calls are TRBV19 and TRBJ2-5; no clear D gene. CDR3 in DNA: TGTGCCAGTAGTGCCACTGGCGGCTACCAAGAGACCCAGTACTTC. Its translation is CASSATGGYQETQYF.